One T cell receptor beta chain is described in this entry. The repertoire was sequenced with immunoSEQ multiplex PCR; TCRdb's copy has only in-frame clones and lacks some. The sample has under 150,000 clones, 70% to 90% seen once. This record comes from a study of Ad26.COV2.S vaccination and SARS-CoV-2 variants. From germline, CDR1 is SGHRS and CDR2 YFSETQ. The CDR3 is 18 residues long. V shed 1 base and J 3 bases; nucleotides not matched to a gene: 13. This receptor was identified in a human donor who had recovered from COVID-19. This sequence joins TRBV5-1 and TRBJ2-3, with TRBD2 matching over 8 bases. Specimen: peripheral blood, collected after recovery from COVID-19. CDR3 nucleotide sequence: TGCGCCAGCAGCTTGCAGTCGTACGCGGGGGGTCGGACAGATACGCAGTATTTT. It codes for CASSLQSYAGGRTDTQYF.